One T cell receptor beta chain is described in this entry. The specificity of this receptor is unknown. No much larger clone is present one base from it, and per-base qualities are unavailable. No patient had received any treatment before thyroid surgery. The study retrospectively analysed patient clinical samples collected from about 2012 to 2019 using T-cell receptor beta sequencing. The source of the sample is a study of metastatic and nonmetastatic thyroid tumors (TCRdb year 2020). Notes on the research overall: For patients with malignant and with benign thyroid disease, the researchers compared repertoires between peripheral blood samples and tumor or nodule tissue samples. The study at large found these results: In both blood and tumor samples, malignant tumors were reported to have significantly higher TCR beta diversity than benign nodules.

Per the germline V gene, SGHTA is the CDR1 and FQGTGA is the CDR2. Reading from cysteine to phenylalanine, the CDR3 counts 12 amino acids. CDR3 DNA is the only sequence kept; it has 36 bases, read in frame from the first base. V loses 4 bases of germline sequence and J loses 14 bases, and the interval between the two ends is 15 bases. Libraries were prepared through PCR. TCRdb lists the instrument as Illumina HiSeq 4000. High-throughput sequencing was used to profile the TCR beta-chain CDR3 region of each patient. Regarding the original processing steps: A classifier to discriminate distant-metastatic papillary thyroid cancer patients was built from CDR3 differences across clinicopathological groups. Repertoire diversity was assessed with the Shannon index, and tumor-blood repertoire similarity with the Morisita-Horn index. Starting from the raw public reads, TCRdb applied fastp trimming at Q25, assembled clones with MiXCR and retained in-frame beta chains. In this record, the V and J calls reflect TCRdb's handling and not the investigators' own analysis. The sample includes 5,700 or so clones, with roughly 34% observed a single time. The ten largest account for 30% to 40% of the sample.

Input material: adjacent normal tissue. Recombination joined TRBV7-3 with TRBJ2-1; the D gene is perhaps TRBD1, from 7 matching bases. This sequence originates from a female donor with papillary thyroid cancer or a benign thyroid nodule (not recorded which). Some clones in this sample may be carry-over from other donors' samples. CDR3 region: CASSSRQGGKFF. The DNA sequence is TGTGCCAGCAGCTCCCGACAGGGAGGAAAGTTCTTC.